What follows are 21 T cell receptor beta chains derived from one specimen sequenced in a study of T-cell reconstitution after alpha-beta-depleted transplantation in children. Unique molecular identifiers were used to barcode this TCRbeta library. TCRdb ran MiXCR on the PCR reads and lists one entry per CDR3 protein. Found here are 260,000 or so distinct CDR3 sequences, more than 10% of them singletons; the top ten hold around 2.8%. The sample in question was PBMCs from the stem cell graft donor, obtained from the stem cell graft. These receptors all stem from a human donor who donated a stem cell graft to a child with acute lymphoblastic leukemia.

In this sample, this clonotype turned up a few times. The rearrangement links TRBV2 to TRBJ2-5; no definite D call. V gave up 3 bases and J gave up 6 bases, with 8 bases separating them. Germline V gene lookup returns CDR1 SNHLY and CDR2 FYNNEI. The CDR3 spans 12 residues. CDR3 protein: CASSESIQTQYF. DNA for the CDR3: TGTGCCAGCAGTGAGTCAATCCAGACCCAGTACTTC.

This clonotype came up many times. This sequence joins TRBV24-1 and TRBJ2-3, with D hard to call. Deletions cut 2 bases from V and 0 bases from J, with 5 bases between. The CDR3 length is 14 residues. Germline CDR1 KGHDR, CDR2 SFDVKD. The CDR3 spells CATSDYRSTDTQYF. The DNA for the CDR3 is TGTGCCACCAGTGATTACCGAAGCACAGATACGCAGTATTTT.

Note on this clonotype: This may arise from a read error, as a much more abundant clone is one base away. This chain links TRBV7-2 with TRBJ2-1; D is possibly TRBD1 (6 bases). The CDR3 loop spans 13 amino acids. Germline V gene sequence: CDR1 SGHTA, CDR2 FQGNSA. The germline V and J ends were trimmed by 1 base and 13 bases, with 14 bases remaining between them. CDR3 coding DNA: TGTGCCAGCAGCTTAGTGACAGGCCATCTTCAGTTCTTC. It encodes CASSLVTGHLQFF.

Ten or more counts support this clonotype. CDR3 nucleotide sequence: TGTGCCAGCAGTCCTAGGATAAACCCAGGGGCTGAAGCTTTCTTT. Its translation is CASSPRINPGAEAFF. The chain is built from TRBV12-3 or TRBV12-4 and TRBJ1-1, with a weak D call TRBD1 (6 bases). The CDR3 has 15 residues. Between the trimmed V and J ends, which lost 5 bases and 6 bases, there was a span of 19 bases.

This sequence joins TRBV5-8 and TRBJ2-1; 14 nucleotides match TRBD2. The CDR3 is 15 amino acids. Trimming at V came to 4 bases and at J to 7 bases, leaving 4 bases not matched to a gene. CDR1 and CDR2 from the germline V gene are SGHTS and YDEGEE. CDR3 nucleotides: TGTGCCAGCAGCCGCCGACTAGCGGGAGGGAATGAGCAGTTCTTC. This encodes CASSRRLAGGNEQFF.

The sample holds many counts of this clonotype. V usage is TRBV9 and J usage is TRBJ2-1; 13 bases align to TRBD2. V shed 4 bases and J 11 bases; nucleotides not matched to a gene: 9. CDR1 is SGDLS and CDR2 is YYNGEE in the germline V gene. The CDR3 runs to 15 residues. The CDR3 DNA reads TGTGCCAGCAGCCGACTAGCGGGGGGTTCCTACAAGCAGTTCTTC. It yields the protein CASSRLAGGSYKQFF.

In this sample, this clonotype turned up many times. The V call is TRBV7-9, the J call TRBJ2-3; D may be TRBD2 (7 bases). CDR1 is SEHNR, CDR2 FQNEAQ, per germline (reference sequence). This CDR3 contains 16 residues. Trimming shortened V by 3 bases and J by 1 base, and 14 bases separated the two germline ends. The CDR3: CASSLEGGIRTDTQYF. The CDR3 DNA sequence: TGTGCCAGCAGCTTGGAGGGGGGGATTCGCACAGATACGCAGTATTTT.

This clonotype was counted ten times or more. CDR3 sequence (DNA): TGCGCCAGCAGCCACGTAGCGGGAGAAGGCACCGGGGAGCTGTTTTTT. It specifies CASSHVAGEGTGELFF. This chain joins TRBV4-1 and TRBJ2-2; 9 nucleotides align to TRBD2. The CDR3 covers 16 residues. Per germline, CDR1 MGHRA and CDR2 YSYEKL. V lost 3 bases and J lost 4; bases outside the gene matches: 6.

The genes are TRBV30 and TRBJ1-6, with D tentatively TRBD1 (5 bases). V lost 4 bases and J lost 9, with 13 bases in between. Germline loops: CDR1 GTSNPN, CDR2 SVGIG (reference sequence). The CDR3 loop spans 13 amino acids. The CDR3 sequence: CAWNNQGTSPLHF. CDR3 in DNA: TGTGCCTGGAATAATCAGGGAACTTCACCCCTCCACTTT. The full variable domain, in which reference TRBV30 and TRBJ1-6 provide the parts outside the CDR3, is SQTIHQWPATLVQPVGSPLSLECTVEGTSNPNLYWYRQAAGRGLQLLFYSVGIGQISSEVPQNLSASRPQDRQFILSSKKLLLSDSGFYLCAWNNQGTSPLHFGNGTRLTVT.

This clonotype was seen many times. The chain has TRBV6-5 and TRBJ2-7; tentative D call: TRBD2 (5 bases). Trimming took off 5 bases at V and 7 bases at J, with 18 bases between the two ends. Germline CDR1 MNHEY, CDR2 SVGAGI. The CDR3 has 14 residues. CDR3 residues: CASSHRSSLREQYF. The CDR3 coding sequence is TGTGCCAGCAGTCACAGATCTAGCCTCCGTGAGCAGTACTTC.

At least ten counts were recorded for this clonotype. The V gene is TRBV2, the J gene TRBJ1-2; 7 bases map to TRBD1. After removal of 7 bases from V and 7 bases from J, the junction contained 9 bases not matched to a gene. Germline V gene data show CDR1 as SNHLY and CDR2 as FYNNEI. The CDR3 extends over 13 amino acids. CDR3 amino acids: CASNGDRVGGYTF. As DNA, the CDR3 is TGTGCCAGCAACGGAGACAGGGTGGGTGGCTACACCTTC.

The table lists this clonotype with many counts. This CDR3 is missing its conserved last phenylalanine or tryptophan, likely due to a read error. The rearrangement links TRBV20-1 to TRBJ1-1; D call uncertain. The CDR3 is 15 residues long. Trimming removed 0 bases at V and 1 base at J, with 12 bases between. Per the germline V gene, CDR1 is DFQATT and CDR2 is SNEGSKA (reference sequence). The CDR3 here is CSARDLSRENTEAFS. The CDR3 region has the DNA TGCAGTGCTAGAGATCTCAGCCGAGAGAACACTGAAGCTTTCTCT.

This clonotype appeared a few times. This sequence joins TRBV12-3 or TRBV12-4 and TRBJ2-2; 9 bases are shared with TRBD2. The CDR3 covers 16 residues. V lost 7 bases and J lost 5; bases outside the gene matches: 11. In DNA form, the CDR3 reads TGTGCCAGCATCTTCGTAGCGGGGGTATATACCGGGGAGCTGTTTTTT. It translates to CASIFVAGVYTGELFF.

This clonotype occurred many times. The CDR3 is CSALRQRGIYEQYF. CDR3 coding DNA: TGCAGTGCTCTCAGACAGAGGGGAATCTACGAGCAGTACTTC. The chain joins TRBV20-1 to TRBJ2-7; D may correspond to TRBD1 or TRBD2 (5 bases each). The length of the CDR3 is 14 residues. Looked up from germline, CDR1 is DFQATT and CDR2 is SNEGSKA (reference sequence). Deletions cut 5 bases from V and 3 bases from J, with 17 bases between.

This clonotype has ten or more counts. The V and J genes are TRBV24-1 and TRBJ1-2, with D possibly matching TRBD1 (5 bases). Trimming cost V 3 bases and J 6 bases, with 16 bases left between them. Germline assignment: CDR1 KGHDR and CDR2 SFDVKD. This CDR3 has 15 residues. CDR3: CATSDPGLHGNGYTF. The CDR3 DNA reads TGTGCCACCAGTGATCCGGGACTCCACGGCAATGGCTACACCTTC.

This clonotype was seen ten or more times. The chain uses TRBV5-1 and TRBJ1-6, with a weak D call TRBD1 (5 bases). Germline V gene data show CDR1 as SGHRS and CDR2 as YFSETQ. The CDR3 length is 17 residues. The V end lost 0 bases, the J end lost 7 bases, and 17 bases lay between the germline ends. DNA of the CDR3: TGCGCCAGCAGCTTGGCCGGCGCGGACAAAGCGAATTCACCCCTCCACTTT. Translation: CASSLAGADKANSPLHF.

The table lists this clonotype with many counts. The CDR3: CASSPRSQDTQYF. For the CDR3, the DNA is TGTGCCAGCAGTCCCAGGTCCCAGGATACGCAGTATTTT. V and J are TRBV12-3 or TRBV12-4 and TRBJ2-3; D not certain. The CDR3 is made up of 13 amino acids. Trimming shortened V by 5 bases and J by 6 bases, and 12 bases separated the two germline ends.

This clonotype has ten or more counts. The chain recombines TRBV4-3 with TRBJ2-7, with a tentative D call TRBD1 (6 bases). From germline, CDR1 is LGHNA and CDR2 YSLEER. The V end was cut by 0 bases, the J end by 1 base, with 13 bases between. The CDR3 contains 16 residues. CDR3 loop: CASSQDLTGKSYEQYF. The CDR3 DNA is TGCGCCAGCAGCCAAGATTTAACAGGGAAATCCTACGAGCAGTACTTC.

This clonotype came up many times. The chain joins TRBV6-2 or TRBV6-3 to TRBJ2-7, with 11 nucleotides matching TRBD1. The CDR3 runs 15 residues. J was trimmed by 3 bases and V by 7 bases; bases with no gene match: 8. Germline V gene sequence: CDR1 MNHEY, CDR2 SVGEGT. CDR3 in amino acids: CASNRPGQGVYEQYF. CDR3 DNA: TGTGCCAGCAATCGACCGGGACAGGGGGTCTACGAGCAGTACTTC.

This clonotype was observed a few times. DNA of the CDR3: TGTGCCAGCAGTTTTCAGGGAGAAAGTGAAAAACTGTTTTTT. Residues: CASSFQGESEKLFF. The V and J genes are TRBV12-3 or TRBV12-4 and TRBJ1-4; D is perhaps TRBD1 (5 bases). Trimming left V 3 bases short and J 7 bases short, with 12 bases between. There are 14 residues in the CDR3.

With regard to this clonotype: The germline gene is not matched at one end of the junction; a read error may be the cause. The chain recombines TRBV6-5 with TRBJ2-7; 7 positions agree with TRBD1. Germline CDR1 and CDR2: MNHEY and SVGAGI. This CDR3 contains 14 residues. The CDR3 region is CASGYTLQGYEQYF. CDR3 nucleotides: TGTGCCAGCGGTTACACCCTACAGGGGTACGAGCAGTACTTC.